This T cell receptor (beta chain) was sequenced during a study of regulatory dendritic cells for organ transplantation. Trimming left V 9 bases short and J 8 bases short, with 23 bases between. This CDR3 region has 15 residues. CDR1 SGHNT and CDR2 YYREEE come from the germline V gene (reference sequence). The table came from immunoSEQ multiplex PCR; TCRdb's copy has only in-frame clones and leaves some out. The sample carries about 34,000 clones, about 89% recorded once. This clone was recorded once. Sample: naive CD4+ T cells from blood. The subset was: CD45RA+ naive T cells. The rearrangement uses TRBV5-4 and TRBJ1-4, with a possible D match to TRBD1 (5 bases). The receptor was isolated from a human donor in good health. The CDR3 DNA follows: TGTGCCACCTCCCAGCCGGGGGGGACCGGCGAAAAACTGTTTTTT. Translated, it gives CATSQPGGTGEKLFF.